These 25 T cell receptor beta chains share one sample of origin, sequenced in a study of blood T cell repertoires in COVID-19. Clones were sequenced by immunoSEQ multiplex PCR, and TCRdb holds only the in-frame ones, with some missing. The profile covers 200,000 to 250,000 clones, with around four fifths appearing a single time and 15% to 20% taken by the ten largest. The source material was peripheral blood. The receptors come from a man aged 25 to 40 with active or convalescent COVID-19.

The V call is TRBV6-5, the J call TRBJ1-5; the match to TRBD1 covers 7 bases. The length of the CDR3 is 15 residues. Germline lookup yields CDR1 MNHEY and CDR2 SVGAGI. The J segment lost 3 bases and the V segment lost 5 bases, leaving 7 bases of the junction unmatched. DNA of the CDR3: TGTGCCAGCAGTCGCAGGACAGGACACAATCAGCCCCAGCATTTT. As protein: CASSRRTGHNQPQHF.

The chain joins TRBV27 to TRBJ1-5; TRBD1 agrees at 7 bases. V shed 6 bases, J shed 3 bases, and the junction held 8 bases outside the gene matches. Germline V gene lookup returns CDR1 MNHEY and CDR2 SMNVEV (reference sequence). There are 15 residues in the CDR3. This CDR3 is CASSSPGTANQPQHF. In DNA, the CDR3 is TGTGCCAGCAGCTCGCCGGGGACAGCCAATCAGCCCCAGCATTTT.

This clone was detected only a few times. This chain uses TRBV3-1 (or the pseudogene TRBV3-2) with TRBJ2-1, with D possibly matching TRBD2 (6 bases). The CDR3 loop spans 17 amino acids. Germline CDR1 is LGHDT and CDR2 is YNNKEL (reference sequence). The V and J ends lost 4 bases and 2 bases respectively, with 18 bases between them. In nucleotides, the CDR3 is TGTGCCAGCAGCCGCGGAGCCGGGACTGCGACCTACAATGAGCAGTTCTTC. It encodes CASSRGAGTATYNEQFF.

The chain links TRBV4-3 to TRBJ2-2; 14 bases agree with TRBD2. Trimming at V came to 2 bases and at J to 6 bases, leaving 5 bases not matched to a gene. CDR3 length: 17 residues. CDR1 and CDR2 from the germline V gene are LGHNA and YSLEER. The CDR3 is CASSQTPGLAGAGELFF. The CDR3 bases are TGCGCCAGCAGCCAAACCCCGGGACTAGCGGGGGCCGGGGAGCTGTTTTTT.

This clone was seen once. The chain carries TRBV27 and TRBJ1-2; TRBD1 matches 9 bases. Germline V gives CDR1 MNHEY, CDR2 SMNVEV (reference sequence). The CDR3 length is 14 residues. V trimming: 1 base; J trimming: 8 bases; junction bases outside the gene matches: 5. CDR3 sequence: CASSLLTGGRGYTF. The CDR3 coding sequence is TGTGCCAGCAGTTTATTAACAGGGGGCAGGGGCTACACCTTC.

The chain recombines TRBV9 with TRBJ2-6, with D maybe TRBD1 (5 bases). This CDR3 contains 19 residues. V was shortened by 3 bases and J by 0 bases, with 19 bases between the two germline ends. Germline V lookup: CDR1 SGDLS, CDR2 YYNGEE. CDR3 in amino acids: CASSGGSAREHSGANVLTF. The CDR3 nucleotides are TGTGCCAGCAGCGGAGGATCGGCCAGGGAACACTCTGGGGCCAACGTCCTGACTTTC.

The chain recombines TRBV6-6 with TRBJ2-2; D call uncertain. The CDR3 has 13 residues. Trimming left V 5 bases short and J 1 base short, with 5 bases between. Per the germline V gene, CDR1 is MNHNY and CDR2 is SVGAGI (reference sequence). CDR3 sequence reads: CASSGGNTGELFF. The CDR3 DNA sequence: TGTGCCAGCAGTGGCGGGAACACCGGGGAGCTGTTTTTT.

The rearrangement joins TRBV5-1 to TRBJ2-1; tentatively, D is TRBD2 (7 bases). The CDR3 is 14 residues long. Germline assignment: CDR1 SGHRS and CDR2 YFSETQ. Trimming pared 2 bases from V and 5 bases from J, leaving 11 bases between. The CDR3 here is CASSFGGRHNEQFF. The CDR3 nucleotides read TGCGCCAGCAGCTTCGGGGGGCGCCACAATGAGCAGTTCTTC.

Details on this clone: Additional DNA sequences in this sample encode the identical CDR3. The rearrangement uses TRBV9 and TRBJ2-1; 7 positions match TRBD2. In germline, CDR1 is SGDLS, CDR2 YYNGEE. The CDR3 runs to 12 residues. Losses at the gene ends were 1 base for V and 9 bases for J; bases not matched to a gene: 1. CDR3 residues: CASSVTGGEQFF. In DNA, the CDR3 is TGTGCCAGCAGCGTAACGGGGGGTGAGCAGTTCTTC. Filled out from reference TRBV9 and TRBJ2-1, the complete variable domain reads DSGVTQTPKHLITATGQRVTLRCSPRSGDLSVYWYQQSLDQGLQFLIQYYNGEERAKGNILERFSAQQFPDLHSELNLSSLELGDSALYFCASSVTGGEQFFGPGTRLTVL.

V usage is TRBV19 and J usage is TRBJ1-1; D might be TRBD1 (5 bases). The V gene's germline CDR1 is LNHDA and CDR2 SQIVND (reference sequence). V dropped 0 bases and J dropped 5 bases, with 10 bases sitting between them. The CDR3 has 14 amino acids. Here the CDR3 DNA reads TGTGCCAGTAGTATAGAGGCAGGGTTGACTGAAGCTTTCTTT. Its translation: CASSIEAGLTEAFF.

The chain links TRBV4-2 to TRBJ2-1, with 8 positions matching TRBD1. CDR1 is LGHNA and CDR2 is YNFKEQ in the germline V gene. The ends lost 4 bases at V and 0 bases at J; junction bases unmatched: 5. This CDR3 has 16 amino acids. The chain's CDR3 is CASSLYRGSSYNEQFF. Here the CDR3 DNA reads TGTGCCAGCAGCCTTTACAGGGGGAGCTCCTACAATGAGCAGTTCTTC.

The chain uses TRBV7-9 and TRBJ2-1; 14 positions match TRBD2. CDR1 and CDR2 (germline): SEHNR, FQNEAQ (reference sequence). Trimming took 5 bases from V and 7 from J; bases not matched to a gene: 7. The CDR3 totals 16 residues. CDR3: CASSPQGLAGENEQFF. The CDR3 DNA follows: TGTGCCAGCAGCCCGCAGGGACTAGCGGGAGAGAATGAGCAGTTCTTC. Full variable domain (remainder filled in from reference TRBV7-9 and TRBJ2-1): DTGVSQNPRHKITKRGQNVTFRCDPISEHNRLYWYRQTLGQGPEFLTYFQNEAQLEKSRLLSDRFSAERPKGSFSTLEIQRTEQGDSAMYLCASSPQGLAGENEQFFGPGTRLTVL.

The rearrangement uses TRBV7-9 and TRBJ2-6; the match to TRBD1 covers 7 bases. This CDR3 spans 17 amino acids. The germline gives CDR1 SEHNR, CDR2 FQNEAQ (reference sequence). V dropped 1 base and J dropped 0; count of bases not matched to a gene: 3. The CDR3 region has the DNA TGTGCCAGCAGCTTAGGGACAGGAAACTCTGGGGCCAACGTCCTGACTTTC. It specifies CASSLGTGNSGANVLTF. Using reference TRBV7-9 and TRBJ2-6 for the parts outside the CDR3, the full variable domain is DTGVSQNPRHKITKRGQNVTFRCDPISEHNRLYWYRQTLGQGPEFLTYFQNEAQLEKSRLLSDRFSAERPKGSFSTLEIQRTEQGDSAMYLCASSLGTGNSGANVLTFGAGSRLTVL.

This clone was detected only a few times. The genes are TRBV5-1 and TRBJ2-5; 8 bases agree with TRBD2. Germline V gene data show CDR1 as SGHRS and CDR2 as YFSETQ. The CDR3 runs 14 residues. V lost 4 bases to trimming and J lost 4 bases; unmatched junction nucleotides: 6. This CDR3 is CASSLRGGPETQYF. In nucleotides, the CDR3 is TGCGCCAGCAGCCTACGGGGGGGCCCAGAGACCCAGTACTTC.

The CDR3 loop is CASSSDTLNEKLFF. CDR3 bases: TGTGCCAGTAGCTCGGACACTTTGAATGAAAAACTGTTTTTT. The V call is TRBV19, the J call TRBJ1-4, with a weak D call TRBD1 (5 bases). The CDR3 is made up of 14 amino acids. Per germline, CDR1 LNHDA and CDR2 SQIVND (reference sequence). V lost 6 bases, J lost 5 bases, and 13 bases lay in between.

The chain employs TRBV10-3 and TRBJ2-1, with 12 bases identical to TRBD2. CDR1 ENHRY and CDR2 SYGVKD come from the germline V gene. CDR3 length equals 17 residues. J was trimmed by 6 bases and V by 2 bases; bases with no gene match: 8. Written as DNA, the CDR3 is TGTGCCATCAGTGAGGCGGCTAGCGGGAGGGCGGGCAATGAGCAGTTCTTC. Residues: CAISEAASGRAGNEQFF.

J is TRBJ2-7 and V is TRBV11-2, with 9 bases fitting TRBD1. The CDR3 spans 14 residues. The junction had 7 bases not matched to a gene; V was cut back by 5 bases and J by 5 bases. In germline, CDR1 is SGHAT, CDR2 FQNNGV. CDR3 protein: CASSTQGALNEQYF. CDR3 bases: TGTGCCAGCAGCACACAGGGGGCGCTGAACGAGCAGTACTTC.

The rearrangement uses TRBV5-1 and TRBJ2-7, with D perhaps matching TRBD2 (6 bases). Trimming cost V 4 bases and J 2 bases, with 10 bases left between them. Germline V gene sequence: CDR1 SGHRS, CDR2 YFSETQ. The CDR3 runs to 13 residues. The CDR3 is CASSEDYTYEQYF. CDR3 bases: TGCGCCAGCAGCGAGGACTACACCTACGAGCAGTACTTC. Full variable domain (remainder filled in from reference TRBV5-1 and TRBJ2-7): KAGVTQTPRYLIKTRGQQVTLSCSPISGHRSVSWYQQTPGQGLQFLFEYFSETQRNKGNFPGRFSGRQFSNSRSEMNVSTLELGDSALYLCASSEDYTYEQYFGPGTRLTVT.

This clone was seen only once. The CDR3 nucleotides are TGTGCCAGCAGCCCGGAGGGGATCTCTGGAAACACCATATATTTT. It encodes CASSPEGISGNTIYF. The chain employs TRBV5-6 and TRBJ1-3; possible D gene TRBD1, 5 bases. The CDR3 extends over 15 amino acids. Deletions cut 4 bases from V and 0 bases from J, with 11 bases between. Germline V CDR1 and CDR2: SGHDT, YYEEEE.

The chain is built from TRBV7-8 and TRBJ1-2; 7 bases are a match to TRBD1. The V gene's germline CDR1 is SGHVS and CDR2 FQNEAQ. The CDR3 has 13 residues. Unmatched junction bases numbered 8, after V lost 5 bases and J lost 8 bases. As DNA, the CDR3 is TGTGCCAGCAGCCGCGACAGGGTTGGAGGCTACACCTTC. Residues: CASSRDRVGGYTF. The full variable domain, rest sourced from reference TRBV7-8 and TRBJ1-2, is GAGVSQSPRYKVAKRGQDVALRCDPISGHVSLFWYQQALGQGPEFLTYFQNEAQLDKSGLPSDRFFAERPEGSVSTLKIQRTQQEDSAVYLCASSRDRVGGYTFGSGTRLTVV.

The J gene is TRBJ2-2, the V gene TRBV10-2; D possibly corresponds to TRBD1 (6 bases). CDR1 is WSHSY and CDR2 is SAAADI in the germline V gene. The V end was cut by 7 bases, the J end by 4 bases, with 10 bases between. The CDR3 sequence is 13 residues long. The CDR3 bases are TGCGCCAGCACAGGGGTGGCCACCGGGGAGCTGTTTTTT. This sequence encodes CASTGVATGELFF.

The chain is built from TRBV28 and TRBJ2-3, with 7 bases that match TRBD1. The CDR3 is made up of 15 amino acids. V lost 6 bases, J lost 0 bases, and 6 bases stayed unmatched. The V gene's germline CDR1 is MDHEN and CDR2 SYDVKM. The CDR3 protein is CASSPGTASTDTQYF. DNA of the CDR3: TGTGCCAGCAGCCCCGGGACAGCTAGCACAGATACGCAGTATTTT. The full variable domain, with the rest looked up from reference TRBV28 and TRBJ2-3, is DVKVTQSSRYLVKRTGEKVFLECVQDMDHENMFWYRQDPGLGLRLIYFSYDVKMKEKGDIPEGYSVSREKKERFSLILESASTNQTSMYLCASSPGTASTDTQYFGPGTRLTVL.

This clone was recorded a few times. The CDR3 DNA follows: TGTGCCAGCAGCTTTGGACAGGGGGCGGCGTCACCCCTCCACTTT. Its translation is CASSFGQGAASPLHF. V is TRBV7-9 and J is TRBJ1-6; 11 bases map to TRBD1. With V trimmed by 3 bases and J by 10 bases, 5 bases remained unmatched. The CDR3 runs 15 residues. The germline V gene has CDR1 SEHNR and CDR2 FQNEAQ (reference sequence).

CDR3 nucleotide sequence: TGTGCCAGCATCAACCGGGTTAACACTGAAGCTTTCTTT. Translated: CASINRVNTEAFF. This chain connects TRBV25-1 to TRBJ1-1; D gene uncertain. CDR3 size: 13 residues. The V gene's germline CDR1 is MGHDK and CDR2 SYGVNS. V was trimmed by 7 bases and J by 2 bases, leaving 11 bases between them.

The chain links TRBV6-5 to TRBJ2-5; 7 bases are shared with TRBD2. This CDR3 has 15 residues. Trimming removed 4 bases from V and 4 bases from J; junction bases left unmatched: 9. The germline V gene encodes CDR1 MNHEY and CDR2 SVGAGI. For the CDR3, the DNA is TGTGCCAGCAGTTCTGGCGGGGGATTCGCAGAGACCCAGTACTTC. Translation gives CASSSGGGFAETQYF.